The entry below gives a single T cell receptor (beta chain) sequence along with its context. The antigen is undetermined. These data belong to a study of CD8 T cells in ankylosing spondylitis. For TCR beta, libraries came from quantitative 5'-RACE with molecular barcodes. MiXCR, applied by TCRdb to the 5' RACE reads, yields one record per CDR3 protein. The sample holds roughly 670,000 distinct CDR3 sequences, about 20% seen once. Study findings and constraints: A TCR beta motif made of about eight highly homologous variants seemed typical of ankylosing spondylitis blood. Disease-linked clones reportedly showed significant enrichment in matched ankylosing spondylitis synovial fluid. In synovial fluid and blood from reactive arthritis, some motif variants were previously reported.

This CDR3 has 19 amino acids. Trimming pared 1 base from V and 0 bases from J, leaving 19 bases between. Germline CDR1 reads LNHDA; CDR2 reads SQIVND (reference sequence). The chain has TRBV19 and TRBJ1-5; D perhaps matches TRBD1 (5 bases). The source of this sequence is a male donor with ankylosing spondylitis. Sequenced material: blood, either unsorted or a sorted T cell fraction (not recorded which). In nucleotides, the CDR3 is TGTGCCAGTAGTATAGCAGACAGCTCGATTATCTATAGCAATCAGCCCCAGCATTTT. Its translation: CASSIADSSIIYSNQPQHF.